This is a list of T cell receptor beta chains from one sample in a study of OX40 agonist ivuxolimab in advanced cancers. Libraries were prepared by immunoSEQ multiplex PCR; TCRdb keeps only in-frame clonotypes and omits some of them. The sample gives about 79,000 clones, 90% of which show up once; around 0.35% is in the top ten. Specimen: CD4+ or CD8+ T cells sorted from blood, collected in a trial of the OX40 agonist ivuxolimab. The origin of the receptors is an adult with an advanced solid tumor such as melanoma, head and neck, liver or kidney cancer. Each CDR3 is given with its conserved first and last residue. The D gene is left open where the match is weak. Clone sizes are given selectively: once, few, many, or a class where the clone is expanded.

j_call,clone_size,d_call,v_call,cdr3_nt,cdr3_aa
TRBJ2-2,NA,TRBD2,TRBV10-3,TGTGCCATCAGTGAGTCACTACTAGCGGGGGCGGACACCGGGGAGCTGTTTTTT,CAISESLLAGADTGELFF
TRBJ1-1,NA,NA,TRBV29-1,TGCAGCGTTGATCAGGGATTTGGCACTGAAGCTTTCTTT,CSVDQGFGTEAFF
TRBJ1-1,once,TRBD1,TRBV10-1,TGCGCCAGCCGATCAGGGGGGTCGAACACTGAAGCTTTCTTT,CASRSGGSNTEAFF
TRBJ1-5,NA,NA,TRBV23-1,TGCGCCAGCAGTCAAACCAATACAAGCGACTATAGCAATCAGCCCCAGCATTTT,CASSQTNTSDYSNQPQHF
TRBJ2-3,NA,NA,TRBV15,TGTGCCACCAGCAGAGGGAGGGTTGGAAGAACAGATACGCAGTATTTT,CATSRGRVGRTDTQYF
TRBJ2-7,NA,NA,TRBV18,TGTGCCAGCTCACCAGGTATGCGGGAGCAGTACTTC,CASSPGMREQYF
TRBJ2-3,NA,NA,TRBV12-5,TGTGCTAGTGGTTTGGTACTTTTTGCGGGGGCAGGGATTAGCACAGATACGCAGTATTTT,CASGLVLFAGAGISTDTQYF
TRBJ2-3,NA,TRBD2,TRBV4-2,TGTGCCAGCAGCCAGTCTAGCGGGGCGGATACGCAGTATTTT,CASSQSSGADTQYF
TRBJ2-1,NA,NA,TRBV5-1,TGCGCCACGGAAGAAGGAACCCGCTCCGGGGATGAGCAGTTCTTC,CATEEGTRSGDEQFF
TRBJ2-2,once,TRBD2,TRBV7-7,TGTGCTAGCAGCTTCAACAGCGGGGAGAACACCGGGGAGCTGTTTTTT,CASSFNSGENTGELFF
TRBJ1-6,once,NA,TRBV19,TGTGCCAGTAGCCCGGAGTCAGGCAATAATTCACCCCTCCACTTT,CASSPESGNNSPLHF
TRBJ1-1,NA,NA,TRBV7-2,TGTGCCAGCAGCCCTCTCTCTCGCGGGGACACTGAAGCTTTCTTT,CASSPLSRGDTEAFF
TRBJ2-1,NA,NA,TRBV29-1,TGCAGCGTTGATGGGTACAATGAGCAGTTCTTC,CSVDGYNEQFF
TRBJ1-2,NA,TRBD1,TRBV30,TGTGCCTGGAGTGTAAAGGGGGGGACGGGACAGCGCTATGGCTACACCTTC,CAWSVKGGTGQRYGYTF
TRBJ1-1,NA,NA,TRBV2,TGTGCCAGCAGTTTGGACAGTCACACTGAAGCTTTCTTT,CASSLDSHTEAFF
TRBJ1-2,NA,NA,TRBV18,TGTGCCAGCTCACCACCGGCGGAGGTGATCTATGGCTACACCTTC,CASSPPAEVIYGYTF
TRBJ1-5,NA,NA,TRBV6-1,TGTGCCAGCAGTGAATATACGAGGGGCAATCAGCCCCAGCATTTT,CASSEYTRGNQPQHF
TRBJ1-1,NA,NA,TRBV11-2,TGTGCCAGCAGCCGAGAGCTGTTTGTTGAAGCTTTCTTT,CASSRELFVEAFF
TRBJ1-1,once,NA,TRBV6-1,TGTGCCAGCAGAACCCAGGTGAACACTGAAGCTTTCTTT,CASRTQVNTEAFF
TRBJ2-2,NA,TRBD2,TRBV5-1,TGCGCCAGCAGCTTGGGCGCCCTAGCGGGGGGCGTTCTCCTGTTTTTT,CASSLGALAGGVLLFF
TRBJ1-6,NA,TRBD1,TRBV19,TGTGCCAGTAGTATAGACCGCTCGTTCCCGGGACAGGGCTCAAATTCACTCCTCCACTTT,CASSIDRSFPGQGSNSLLHF
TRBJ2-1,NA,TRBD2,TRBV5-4,TGTGCCAGCAGCCCAGCGGGGGGGAGTCTTTACAATGAGCAGTTCTTC,CASSPAGGSLYNEQFF
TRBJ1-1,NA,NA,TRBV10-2,TGCGCCACCTTAAACTCCGGGCTCCCTTGGGAAGCTTTCTTT,CATLNSGLPWEAFF
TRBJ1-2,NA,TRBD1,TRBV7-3,TGTGCCAGCAGCTTAGGGACAGTCTATGGCTACACCTTC,CASSLGTVYGYTF
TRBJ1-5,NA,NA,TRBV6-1,TGTGCCAGCAGTGAAGAGAATTTGTGGGTTGACCAGCCCCAGCATTTT,CASSEENLWVDQPQHF
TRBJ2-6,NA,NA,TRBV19,TGTGCCAGTAGTTCGGGACGGACGACCTCTGGGGCCAACGTCCTGACTTTC,CASSSGRTTSGANVLTF
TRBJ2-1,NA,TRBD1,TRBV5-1,TGCGCCAGCCAGTTAGGGGGCGGAAATGAGCAGTTCTTC,CASQLGGGNEQFF
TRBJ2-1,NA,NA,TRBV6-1,TGTGCCAGCAGCAGAATTGACGGCTACAATGAGCAGTTCTTC,CASSRIDGYNEQFF
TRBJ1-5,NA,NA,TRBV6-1,TGTGCCAGCAGTGAGCTGCAAAATCAGCCCCAGCATTTT,CASSELQNQPQHF
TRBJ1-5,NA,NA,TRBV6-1,TGTGCCAGCAGTGAAATGAAGCAGCCCCAGCATTTT,CASSEMKQPQHF
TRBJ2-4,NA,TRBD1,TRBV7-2,TGTGCCAGCACCTCCGGGACAGGGAGGAACATTCAGTACTTC,CASTSGTGRNIQYF
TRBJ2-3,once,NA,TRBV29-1,TGCAGCGTTGAGGGCAGGTCGTGGGATACGCAGTATTTT,CSVEGRSWDTQYF
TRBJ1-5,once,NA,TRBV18,TGTGCCAGCTCACCCGGGGATAATCAGCCCCAGCATTTT,CASSPGDNQPQHF
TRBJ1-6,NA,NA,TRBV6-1,TGTGCCATCAGTGAATTTGGGGCAGGCGCTAATTCACCCCTCCACTTT,CAISEFGAGANSPLHF
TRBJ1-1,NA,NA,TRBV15,TGTGCCACCAGCATCTCCGCTGCAGAAAACATGAACACTGAAGCTTTCTTT,CATSISAAENMNTEAFF
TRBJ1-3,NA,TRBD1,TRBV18,TGTGCCAGCTCACAAGGCCAGGACAGGTATGGAAACACCATATATTTT,CASSQGQDRYGNTIYF
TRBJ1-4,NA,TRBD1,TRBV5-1,TGCGCCAGCAGCGCGGGACAGGGGGGAAAACTGTTTTTT,CASSAGQGGKLFF
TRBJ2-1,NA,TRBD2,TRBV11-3,TGTGCCAGCAGTGGGGGACTAGCGGGGACCGGGGAGCAGTTCTTC,CASSGGLAGTGEQFF
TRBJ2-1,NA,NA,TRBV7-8,TGTGCCAGCAGCTTAGGGGCCGAAGCCTACAATGAGCAGTTCTTC,CASSLGAEAYNEQFF
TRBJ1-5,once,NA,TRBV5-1,TGCGCCAGCAGCTTGGGGAGCGATCAGCCCCAGCATTTT,CASSLGSDQPQHF
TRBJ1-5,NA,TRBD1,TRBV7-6,TGTGCCAGCAGCATTGGACAGGGATTAAGCAATCAGCCCCAGCATTTT,CASSIGQGLSNQPQHF
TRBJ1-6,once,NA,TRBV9,TGTGCCAGCAGCCTCTATGATAATTCACCCCTCCACTTT,CASSLYDNSPLHF